The 27 T cell receptor beta chains below all came from one sample that was sequenced in a study of OX40 agonist ivuxolimab in advanced cancers. The table came from immunoSEQ multiplex PCR; TCRdb's copy has only in-frame clones and leaves some out. The data contain around 150,000 clones, 90% of them singletons. Sequencing used CD4+ or CD8+ T cells sorted from blood, obtained in a trial of the OX40 agonist ivuxolimab. These receptors came from an adult with an advanced solid tumor such as melanoma, head and neck, liver or kidney cancer.

V usage is TRBV19 and J usage is TRBJ1-5, with unresolved D. Trimming took off 3 bases at V and 1 base at J, with 13 bases between the two ends. CDR1 is LNHDA and CDR2 is SQIVND in the germline V gene (reference sequence). This CDR3 region has 16 residues. This chain's CDR3 is CASSIPSRSSNQPQHF. In DNA, the CDR3 is TGTGCCAGTAGTATTCCGAGCAGGTCCAGCAATCAGCCCCAGCATTTT. Combining the CDR3 with reference TRBV19 and TRBJ1-5 gives the whole variable domain DGGITQSPKYLFRKEGQNVTLSCEQNLNHDAMYWYRQDPGQGLRLIYYSQIVNDFQKGDIAEGYSVSREKKESFPLTVTSAQKNPTAFYLCASSIPSRSSNQPQHFGDGTRLSIL.

The V call is TRBV9, the J call TRBJ1-1; the D is unclear. CDR1 SGDLS and CDR2 YYNGEE come from the germline V gene. V was clipped by 5 bases and J by 8 bases, with 13 bases between them. CDR3 length equals 12 residues. The DNA of the CDR3 is TGTGCCAGCAGTCCTAGGACGGCCGAAGCTTTCTTT. Its protein product is CASSPRTAEAFF.

This clone was seen a single time. J is TRBJ1-4 and V is TRBV25-1, with 8 bases that match TRBD1. Trimming removed 5 bases from V and 4 bases from J; junction bases left unmatched: 6. Germline V gives CDR1 MGHDK, CDR2 SYGVNS. The CDR3 totals 15 residues. The CDR3 loop is CASSRMTGDNEKLFF. The CDR3, as DNA: TGTGCCAGCAGTCGAATGACAGGGGATAATGAAAAACTGTTTTTT.

The rearrangement joins TRBV5-1 to TRBJ2-7; D might be TRBD1 (6 bases). This CDR3 has 16 residues. V was trimmed by 2 bases and J by 1 base, leaving 16 bases between them. CDR1 is SGHRS and CDR2 is YFSETQ in the germline V gene. In DNA form, the CDR3 reads TGCGCCAGCAGCTTACCCCGGGACACTTCTTCCTACGAGCAGTACTTC. Translated: CASSLPRDTSSYEQYF.

This chain links TRBV9 with TRBJ2-1; TRBD2 agrees at 7 bases. Unmatched junction bases numbered 19, after V lost 4 bases and J lost 3 bases. Germline V gives CDR1 SGDLS, CDR2 YYNGEE. The CDR3 totals 19 residues. CDR3 loop: CASSPQEELGTIYYNEQFF. For the CDR3, the DNA is TGTGCCAGCAGCCCTCAGGAGGAGTTAGGGACTATCTACTACAATGAGCAGTTCTTC.

This chain links TRBV11-2 with TRBJ1-4; D call uncertain. CDR3 length: 14 amino acids. Trimming cost V 5 bases and J 4 bases, with 11 bases left between them. Germline V gene lookup returns CDR1 SGHAT and CDR2 FQNNGV. The CDR3 DNA sequence: TGTGCCAGCAGCCCAAGAGCCTATAATGAAAAACTGTTTTTT. This sequence encodes CASSPRAYNEKLFF.

The CDR3, as DNA: TGTGCCTGGAGCCAGACTAGAAGGGAGACCCAGTACTTC. Its translation is CAWSQTRRETQYF. J is TRBJ2-5 and V is TRBV30; D possibly corresponds to TRBD2 (6 bases). CDR1 GTSNPN and CDR2 SVGIG come from the germline V gene (reference sequence). The V gene lost 3 bases and the J gene lost 5 bases, with 13 bases spanning the gap. This CDR3 contains 13 residues.

The chain uses TRBV28 and TRBJ2-7; D is unresolved. V gave up 8 bases and J gave up 2 bases, with 16 bases separating them. The CDR3 extends over 14 amino acids. CDR1 and CDR2 from the germline V gene are MDHEN and SYDVKM. For the CDR3, the DNA is TGTGCCAGCGGAGACGGGTTGCGAACCTACGAGCAGTACTTC. This encodes CASGDGLRTYEQYF.

The V gene is TRBV6-5, the J gene TRBJ2-5; 9 bases are a match to TRBD1. This CDR3 has 16 amino acids. Germline trimming cut 2 bases from V and 3 bases from J; bases unmatched to any gene: 7. Germline V CDR1 and CDR2: MNHEY, SVGAGI. The CDR3 DNA reads TGTGCCAGCAGTTACGCAACAGGGGGCCTGAAAGAGACCCAGTACTTC. This gives the protein CASSYATGGLKETQYF.

The chain is built from TRBV2 and TRBJ2-7; the match to TRBD2 covers 9 bases. V was pared by 7 bases and J by 3 bases, with 7 bases of the junction left unmatched. The germline gives CDR1 SNHLY, CDR2 FYNNEI. The CDR3 is 14 amino acids. In DNA form, the CDR3 reads TGTGCCAGCACCAGCGGGAGGCCCCTCTACGAGCAGTACTTC. Encoded protein: CASTSGRPLYEQYF.

The chain couples TRBV18 to TRBJ2-5; perhaps TRBD2 as D (6 bases). Trimming took 1 base from V and 2 from J, leaving 8 bases between them. The germline V gene has CDR1 KGHSH and CDR2 LQKENI. The CDR3 extends over 14 amino acids. In DNA, the CDR3 is TGTGCCAGCTCACCACTAGCGGATCAAGAGACCCAGTACTTC. This translates into CASSPLADQETQYF. Filled out from reference TRBV18 and TRBJ2-5, the complete variable domain reads NAGVMQNPRHLVRRRGQEARLRCSPMKGHSHVYWYRQLPEEGLKFMVYLQKENIIDESGMPKERFSAEFPKEGPSILRIQQVVRGDSAAYFCASSPLADQETQYFGPGTRLLVL.

This clone was observed a single time. The V call is TRBV10-3, the J call TRBJ1-1; no reliable D call. This CDR3 contains 15 residues. Deletions cut 0 bases from V and 0 bases from J, with 8 bases between. CDR1 ENHRY and CDR2 SYGVKD come from the germline V gene. CDR3 residues: CAISESNRLNTEAFF. The CDR3 DNA reads TGTGCCATCAGTGAGTCGAATAGGTTGAACACTGAAGCTTTCTTT.

The V call is TRBV19, the J call TRBJ2-1; 11 bases fit TRBD2. This CDR3 contains 16 residues. Trimming took 2 bases from V and 10 from J; bases not matched to a gene: 10. CDR1 is LNHDA, CDR2 SQIVND, per germline (reference sequence). CDR3 sequence: CASSILTSGSPREQFF. The CDR3 DNA reads TGTGCCAGTAGTATATTAACTAGCGGGAGCCCCAGAGAGCAGTTCTTC.

The CDR3 spells CASSEGQGAYEQYF. The DNA of the CDR3 is TGCGCCAGCAGCGAGGGACAGGGGGCCTACGAGCAGTACTTC. This chain joins TRBV5-1 and TRBJ2-7, with 11 bases fitting TRBD1. V shed 4 bases, J shed 2 bases, and the junction held 2 bases outside the gene matches. This CDR3 spans 14 amino acids. From germline, CDR1 is SGHRS and CDR2 YFSETQ.

This clone was observed once. The V gene is TRBV7-9, the J gene TRBJ2-1, with a tentative D call TRBD1 (6 bases). V was trimmed by 1 base and J by 0 bases, leaving 13 bases between them. The length of the CDR3 is 17 residues. Germline CDR1 is SEHNR and CDR2 is FQNEAQ (reference sequence). The CDR3 DNA is TGTGCCAGCAGCTTAGGGCAGGGGTCTAGCTCCTACAATGAGCAGTTCTTC. Translating it yields CASSLGQGSSSYNEQFF.

The V gene is TRBV19, the J gene TRBJ1-1; no clear D. CDR3 length: 11 amino acids. CDR1 is LNHDA and CDR2 is SQIVND in the germline V gene (reference sequence). The ends were cut back, 3 bases at V and 4 bases at J, with 3 bases in the middle. This CDR3 reads CASSIPTEAFF. DNA of the CDR3: TGTGCCAGTAGTATCCCCACTGAAGCTTTCTTT.

This clone was recorded once. The V and J genes are TRBV11-2 and TRBJ2-7, with D hard to call. Germline V CDR1 and CDR2: SGHAT, FQNNGV. V was clipped by 4 bases and J by 2 bases, with 15 bases between them. The CDR3 loop spans 15 amino acids. The CDR3: CASSWPTLGTYEQYF. CDR3 nucleotides: TGTGCCAGCAGCTGGCCCACCCTGGGAACCTACGAGCAGTACTTC.

The gene calls are TRBV19 and TRBJ1-1; tentative D call: TRBD1 (5 bases). The CDR3 runs 14 residues. CDR1 and CDR2 (germline): LNHDA, SQIVND (reference sequence). The V end lost 2 bases, the J end lost 1 base, and 8 bases lay between the germline ends. The CDR3 coding sequence is TGTGCCAGTAGTATACCAGGGCCGAACACTGAAGCTTTCTTT. This codes for CASSIPGPNTEAFF.

This clone was detected only once. V and J are TRBV4-3 and TRBJ2-2; D unclear. This CDR3 comprises 16 residues. The V end lost 3 bases, the J end lost 1 base, and 12 bases lay between the germline ends. Germline loops: CDR1 LGHNA, CDR2 YSLEER. The CDR3 here is CASSHDRALNTGELFF. CDR3 DNA sequence: TGCGCCAGCAGCCATGACCGGGCCTTGAACACCGGGGAGCTGTTTTTT.

This chain uses TRBV19 with TRBJ2-1; D not certain. The CDR3 runs to 12 residues. V lost 3 bases to trimming and J lost 7 bases, with 7 bases between them. Germline V gives CDR1 LNHDA, CDR2 SQIVND (reference sequence). The CDR3: CASSIQVNEQFF. The CDR3 DNA follows: TGTGCCAGTAGTATCCAAGTGAATGAGCAGTTCTTC.

The gene calls are TRBV7-2 and TRBJ2-3, with D possibly being TRBD1 (6 bases). This CDR3 has 14 amino acids. Germline V lookup: CDR1 SGHTA, CDR2 FQGNSA. The ends were cut back, 1 base at V and 4 bases at J, with 9 bases in the middle. In DNA form, the CDR3 reads TGTGCCAGCAGCTTAGTCAGGGGAGCAGATACGCAGTATTTT. Its translation is CASSLVRGADTQYF.

Only one count was recorded for this clone. The gene calls are TRBV19 and TRBJ2-2, with 12 nucleotides matching TRBD1. The CDR3 totals 19 residues. The trim removed 10 bases at V and 1 base at J, leaving 16 bases unmatched. Germline V gene sequence: CDR1 LNHDA, CDR2 SQIVND (reference sequence). CDR3 sequence reads: CATVSWGQGALLNTGELFF. For the CDR3, the DNA is TGTGCCACCGTCTCTTGGGGACAGGGGGCCCTCCTGAACACCGGGGAGCTGTTTTTT.

This clone was observed a single time. The rearrangement links TRBV19 to TRBJ2-5; 10 bases align to TRBD1. Per the germline V gene, CDR1 is LNHDA and CDR2 is SQIVND (reference sequence). This CDR3 contains 14 residues. Losses at the gene ends were 7 bases for V and 7 bases for J; bases not matched to a gene: 9. Written as DNA, the CDR3 is TGTGCCAGTACCCCGGGACAGGGGTTAGGGACCCAGTACTTC. Protein product: CASTPGQGLGTQYF.

The V call is TRBV19, the J call TRBJ2-7; D tentatively reads TRBD1 or TRBD2 (5 bases each). Per the germline V gene, CDR1 is LNHDA and CDR2 is SQIVND (reference sequence). The ends were cut back, 8 bases at V and 3 bases at J, with 11 bases in the middle. The CDR3 spans 12 residues. CDR3 sequence (DNA): TGTGCCAGTCCCCTTGGGGGCTACGAGCAGTACTTC. The encoded protein is CASPLGGYEQYF.

This chain joins TRBV2 and TRBJ2-7; D ambiguous. Trimming removed 4 bases at V and 1 base at J, with 11 bases between. Germline loops: CDR1 SNHLY, CDR2 FYNNEI. The CDR3 is 14 residues long. CDR3 sequence (DNA): TGTGCCAGCAGTGCTTGGCAGGAGTCCTACGAGCAGTACTTC. Encoded protein: CASSAWQESYEQYF.

The chain is built from TRBV19 and TRBJ2-2, with D tentatively TRBD1 (5 bases). The germline V gene has CDR1 LNHDA and CDR2 SQIVND (reference sequence). The V end was cut by 4 bases, the J end by 4 bases, with 7 bases between. This CDR3 contains 13 residues. CDR3 in amino acids: CASSNRFTGELFF. Written as DNA, the CDR3 is TGTGCCAGTAGTAACAGGTTCACCGGGGAGCTGTTTTTT. The full variable domain, in which reference TRBV19 and TRBJ2-2 provide the parts outside the CDR3, is DGGITQSPKYLFRKEGQNVTLSCEQNLNHDAMYWYRQDPGQGLRLIYYSQIVNDFQKGDIAEGYSVSREKKESFPLTVTSAQKNPTAFYLCASSNRFTGELFFGEGSRLTVL.

This clone was seen only once. This chain connects TRBV5-6 to TRBJ2-7; 10 bases agree with TRBD1. The CDR3 loop spans 16 amino acids. CDR1 and CDR2 (germline): SGHDT, YYEEEE. V shed 4 bases, J shed 3 bases, and the junction held 10 bases outside the gene matches. The CDR3 nucleotides read TGTGCCAGCAGCCTCGGGGGACAGGGGATTATCTACGAGCAGTACTTC. This codes for CASSLGGQGIIYEQYF.